Listed below are T cell receptor beta chains from one sample, sequenced in a study of a mutant IDH1 vaccine in newly diagnosed glioma. TCRdb's copy holds only in-frame clones and misses some; the assay was immunoSEQ multiplex PCR. The table has some 29,000 clones, roughly 87% seen once. No cognate antigen is known for these TCRs. Sequenced here: peripheral blood mononuclear cells (PBMCs), sampled from a glioma patient whose treatment included an IDH1 peptide vaccine. The source is a woman aged 40 to 49 with glioma. Some clones in this sample may be carry-over from other donors' samples. Both conserved end residues are part of each CDR3. The D gene is left open where the match is weak. Clone size is not always given. Where it is, it says once, few, many or a class for expanded clones.

cdr3_aa cdr3_nt clone_size j_call v_call d_call
CASSLEGGADGYTF TGTGCCAGCAGTTTAGAGGGTGGGGCGGATGGCTACACCTTC NA TRBJ1-2 TRBV28 NA
CASSYRGGEQYF TGTGCCAGCAGTTACCGCGGGGGCGAGCAGTACTTC NA TRBJ2-7 TRBV6-5 TRBD2
CASSLSVVVNIQYF TGTGCCAGCAGTTTATCGGTCGTCGTAAACATTCAGTACTTC NA TRBJ2-4 TRBV28 NA
CASSSPVDYGYTF TGTGCCAGCAGCTCCCCAGTTGACTATGGCTACACCTTC NA TRBJ1-2 TRBV5-4 NA
CASSLNGDVGNYGYTF TGCGCCAGCAGCTTGAATGGGGACGTCGGCAACTATGGCTACACCTTC NA TRBJ1-2 TRBV5-1 NA
CASSLRREGPDTQYF TGTGCCAGCAGCTTAAGGCGGGAGGGCCCAGATACGCAGTATTTT NA TRBJ2-3 TRBV7-9 TRBD2
CASSWGGGGTEAFF TGTGCCAGCAGTTGGGGGGGCGGGGGGACTGAAGCTTTCTTT NA TRBJ1-1 TRBV27 NA
CASGPTGANEAFF TGTGCCAGCGGCCCTACAGGGGCGAATGAAGCTTTCTTT once TRBJ1-1 TRBV9 TRBD1
CASTLKGANQPQHF TGTGCCAGCACCCTGAAGGGCGCTAATCAGCCCCAGCATTTT NA TRBJ1-5 TRBV6-8 NA
CASSLKWVDRDTGELFF TGTGCCAGCAGCTTAAAATGGGTTGACAGGGACACCGGGGAGCTGTTTTTT NA TRBJ2-2 TRBV7-9 TRBD1
CASSFPPGNTIYF TGTGCCAGCAGTTTCCCCCCTGGAAACACCATATATTTT NA TRBJ1-3 TRBV28 NA
CASSSGLSWDYGYTF TGTGCCAGCAGCTCTGGACTTTCTTGGGACTATGGCTACACCTTC few TRBJ1-2 TRBV5-4 NA
CASSPGTRTTDTQYF TGTGCCAGCAGCCCCGGGACTAGAACCACAGATACGCAGTATTTT NA TRBJ2-3 TRBV7-2 TRBD2
CASSSRTGPYGYTF TGTGCCAGCAGTTCAAGGACAGGGCCCTATGGCTACACCTTC NA TRBJ1-2 TRBV27 TRBD1
CATSREGPGGAYEQYF TGTGCCACCAGCAGGGAAGGACCGGGGGGGGCCTACGAGCAGTACTTC NA TRBJ2-7 TRBV15 TRBD2
CASRRGGGTEAFF TGTGCCAGCAGGAGAGGGGGAGGCACTGAAGCTTTCTTT NA TRBJ1-1 TRBV7-9 NA
CASSIDTGNEQFF TGTGCCAGCTCAATCGATACAGGCAATGAGCAGTTCTTC NA TRBJ2-1 TRBV18 NA
CASSLSRRAETQYF TGTGCCAGCAGTCTTAGTAGGCGGGCTGAGACCCAGTACTTC NA TRBJ2-5 TRBV28 NA
CASSEQGIAGELFF TGTGCCAGCAGCGAACAGGGGATCGCCGGGGAGCTGTTTTTT NA TRBJ2-2 TRBV7-9 TRBD1
CASSYSQGAADEQFF TGTGCCAGCAGTTACTCACAGGGTGCCGCCGATGAGCAGTTCTTC NA TRBJ2-1 TRBV6-5 NA
CSVWETQYF TGCAGCGTTTGGGAGACCCAGTACTTC NA TRBJ2-5 TRBV29-1 NA
CASSLSTGLAKNIQYF TGTGCCAGCAGCTTATCCACAGGGTTAGCCAAAAACATTCAGTACTTC NA TRBJ2-4 TRBV11-1 NA
CASSWGGGQLTYEQYF TGTGCCAGCAGCTGGGGCGGGGGACAGTTAACCTACGAGCAGTACTTC NA TRBJ2-7 TRBV5-4 NA
CASSGGGGRGDETQYF TGTGCCAGCAGCGGGGGCGGGGGGAGAGGGGACGAGACCCAGTACTTC NA TRBJ2-5 TRBV5-4 TRBD2
CARSHLDSSYNEQFF TGTGCCAGAAGCCACCTGGACAGCTCCTACAATGAGCAGTTCTTC NA TRBJ2-1 TRBV5-3 NA
CASSYNRGADTQYF TGTGCCAGCAGTTATAATAGGGGGGCAGATACGCAGTATTTT once TRBJ2-3 TRBV6-5 NA
CASSLGQGGNEQYF TGTGCCAGCAGCTTGGGACAGGGGGGGAACGAGCAGTACTTC NA TRBJ2-7 TRBV7-6 TRBD1
CASTVRGPYGYTF TGTGCCAGTACCGTTAGAGGGCCCTATGGCTACACCTTC NA TRBJ1-2 TRBV19 NA
CASSPRPGTDTQYF TGTGCCAGCAGCCCCCGGCCGGGAACGGATACGCAGTATTTT few TRBJ2-3 TRBV9 NA
CASSLGQGVGTGELFF TGTGCCAGCAGCCTGGGACAGGGGGTGGGCACCGGGGAGCTGTTTTTT NA TRBJ2-2 TRBV7-6 TRBD1
CASSLAGQHQPQHF TGTGCCAGCAGCTTGGCAGGGCAGCACCAGCCCCAGCATTTT once TRBJ1-5 TRBV5-4 NA
CASSLTGTSRNEQFF TGCGCCAGCAGCCTCACCGGGACTAGCCGAAATGAGCAGTTCTTC NA TRBJ2-1 TRBV5-1 TRBD2
CASRDRGFPGSGNTIYF TGTGCCTCCCGGGACAGGGGGTTCCCCGGCTCTGGAAACACCATATATTTT NA TRBJ1-3 TRBV30 TRBD1
CASSVEAMPFETQYF TGTGCCAGCAGCGTAGAAGCCATGCCGTTCGAGACCCAGTACTTC NA TRBJ2-5 TRBV9 NA
CASSYGLGQETQYF TGTGCCAGCAGTTACGGTTTGGGCCAAGAGACCCAGTACTTC NA TRBJ2-5 TRBV6-5 NA
CASSSPTRWEQYF TGTGCCAGCAGCTCGCCAACGAGATGGGAGCAGTACTTC NA TRBJ2-7 TRBV7-2 NA
CASSEARAGVQETQYF TGTGCCAGCAGTGAAGCGAGGGCAGGCGTTCAAGAGACCCAGTACTTC NA TRBJ2-5 TRBV2 NA
CASSLGGESYEQYF TGTGCCAGCAGCCTGGGGGGGGAATCATACGAGCAGTACTTC NA TRBJ2-7 TRBV9 TRBD2
CASTGTSGGQETQYF TGTGCCAGCACCGGGACTAGCGGAGGGCAAGAGACCCAGTACTTC NA TRBJ2-5 TRBV2 TRBD2
CASSMAIGDTDTGELFF TGTGCCAGTAGTATGGCGATTGGGGACACCGACACCGGGGAGCTGTTTTTT few TRBJ2-2 TRBV19 NA
CASSPRMMREGAFF TGCGCCAGCAGCCCGAGAATGATGAGGGAAGGAGCTTTCTTT NA TRBJ1-1 TRBV5-1 NA
CASSSTGTQVGEQYF TGTGCCAGCAGTTCGACGGGGACCCAGGTAGGGGAGCAGTACTTC NA TRBJ2-7 TRBV28 NA
CASSPLTGPQYYEQYF TGTGCCAGCAGCCCGTTGACAGGTCCCCAATACTACGAGCAGTACTTC NA TRBJ2-7 TRBV11-2 NA
CASERDSPADTIYF TGTGCCAGTGAGAGGGACAGCCCTGCGGACACCATATATTTT NA TRBJ1-3 TRBV6-1 TRBD1
CASSLGGYYEQYF TGTGCCAGCAGCCTCGGCGGGTACTACGAGCAGTACTTC NA TRBJ2-7 TRBV4-2 NA
CASSLDPGLAGYNEQFF TGTGCCAGCAGCTTAGATCCCGGACTAGCGGGCTACAATGAGCAGTTCTTC NA TRBJ2-1 TRBV11-2 TRBD2